These T cell receptor beta chains were read from a single sample in a study of blood T cell repertoires in COVID-19. Clones were sequenced by immunoSEQ multiplex PCR, and TCRdb holds only the in-frame ones, with some missing. The data contain roughly 110,000 clones, about 82% of them singletons. The sample was peripheral blood. All receptors come from an elderly man with COVID-19, enrolled during active disease. Both conserved end residues are part of each CDR3. The D gene is left open where the match is weak. Size is stated for part of the rows, as once, few or many counts, or as a class when the clone is expanded.

J gene: TRBJ2-2
D gene: NA
clone size: NA
V gene: TRBV10-3
CDR3 DNA: TGTGCCATCAACGGACAGCAGAACACCGGGGAGCTGTTTTTT
CDR3 protein: CAINGQQNTGELFF

J gene: TRBJ2-3
D gene: TRBD2
clone size: NA
V gene: TRBV5-4
CDR3 DNA: TGTGCCAGCAGCCCGGGGACTAGCGCCTTAGGCACAGATACGCAGTATTTT
CDR3 protein: CASSPGTSALGTDTQYF

J gene: TRBJ2-7
D gene: TRBD1
clone size: NA
V gene: TRBV9
CDR3 DNA: TGTGCCAGCAGCGTAGGGGACAGGGATTACGAGCAGTACTTC
CDR3 protein: CASSVGDRDYEQYF

J gene: TRBJ2-3
D gene: TRBD2
clone size: few
V gene: TRBV25-1
CDR3 DNA: TGTGCCAGCAGTGTCAAACTAGCGGGAGATACGCAGTATTTT
CDR3 protein: CASSVKLAGDTQYF

J gene: TRBJ1-1
D gene: NA
clone size: NA
V gene: TRBV4-1
CDR3 DNA: TGCGCCAGCAGCCAAGGCGAGTTGCGGAAAAACACTGAAGCTTTCTTT
CDR3 protein: CASSQGELRKNTEAFF

J gene: TRBJ2-7
D gene: TRBD2
clone size: NA
V gene: TRBV5-4
CDR3 DNA: TGTGCCAGCAGCTTGGAGTCGGGAGGGCCCTACGAGCAGTACTTC
CDR3 protein: CASSLESGGPYEQYF

J gene: TRBJ2-1
D gene: TRBD1
clone size: few
V gene: TRBV3-1/TRBV3-2
CDR3 DNA: TGTGCCAGCAGCCTCGGGACAGGGGCCTACAATGAGCAGTTCTTC
CDR3 protein: CASSLGTGAYNEQFF

J gene: TRBJ1-3
D gene: NA
clone size: NA
V gene: TRBV29-1
CDR3 DNA: TGTACAGCTACCTCTGGAAACACCATATATTTT
CDR3 protein: CTATSGNTIYF

J gene: TRBJ1-1
D gene: NA
clone size: once
V gene: TRBV29-1
CDR3 DNA: TGCAGCGTTGCCACTACAGGGTCCACTGAAGCTTTCTTT
CDR3 protein: CSVATTGSTEAFF

J gene: TRBJ1-4
D gene: NA
clone size: NA
V gene: TRBV5-1
CDR3 DNA: TGCGCCAGCAGCTTGGTGGCCACAGGGACCGTAGGTGAAAAACTGTTTTTT
CDR3 protein: CASSLVATGTVGEKLFF

J gene: TRBJ2-4
D gene: TRBD1
clone size: NA
V gene: TRBV24-1
CDR3 DNA: TGTGCCACCAGTGAACTTGACAGGGGGGATGACAAAAACATTCAGTACTTC
CDR3 protein: CATSELDRGDDKNIQYF

J gene: TRBJ2-5
D gene: NA
clone size: NA
V gene: TRBV5-4
CDR3 DNA: TGTGCCAGCAGCGGACCAGGGGAAGAGACCCAGTACTTC
CDR3 protein: CASSGPGEETQYF

J gene: TRBJ2-1
D gene: TRBD1
clone size: NA
V gene: TRBV9
CDR3 DNA: TGTGCCAGCAGCGTAGCGGGACAGGGAGAGGAGCAGTTCTTC
CDR3 protein: CASSVAGQGEEQFF

J gene: TRBJ1-2
D gene: TRBD1
clone size: NA
V gene: TRBV6-4
CDR3 DNA: TGTGCCAGCAGCAGGGACAGGAACTATGGCTACACCTTC
CDR3 protein: CASSRDRNYGYTF

J gene: TRBJ2-1
D gene: NA
clone size: few
V gene: TRBV5-4
CDR3 DNA: TGTGCCAGCAGCCCCCAGGGATCCTACAATGAGCAGTTCTTC
CDR3 protein: CASSPQGSYNEQFF

J gene: TRBJ2-2
D gene: TRBD1
clone size: NA
V gene: TRBV9
CDR3 DNA: TGTGCCAGCAGCGACCTCCCGGACAGGGGCACCGGGGAGCTGTTTTTT
CDR3 protein: CASSDLPDRGTGELFF

J gene: TRBJ2-1
D gene: NA
clone size: NA
V gene: TRBV11-2
CDR3 DNA: TGTGCCAGCAGCTTAGATTTCGGCTCCTACAATGAGCAGTTCTTC
CDR3 protein: CASSLDFGSYNEQFF

J gene: TRBJ2-5
D gene: TRBD2
clone size: once
V gene: TRBV6-6
CDR3 DNA: TGTGCCAGCAGTTACCCGACTAGCGGGAAGGAGACCCAGTACTTC
CDR3 protein: CASSYPTSGKETQYF

J gene: TRBJ2-1
D gene: NA
clone size: NA
V gene: TRBV5-1
CDR3 DNA: TGCGCCAGCAGCGGGGGGACGGAATACAATGAGCAGTTCTTC
CDR3 protein: CASSGGTEYNEQFF

J gene: TRBJ2-1
D gene: NA
clone size: NA
V gene: TRBV10-2
CDR3 DNA: TGCGCCAGCGGGGGGGGCTATGAGCAGTTCTTC
CDR3 protein: CASGGGYEQFF

J gene: TRBJ1-2
D gene: TRBD1
clone size: once
V gene: TRBV7-2
CDR3 DNA: TGTGCCAGCAGCTTAGGGGACAGGGGGCTTTATGGCTACACCTTC
CDR3 protein: CASSLGDRGLYGYTF

J gene: TRBJ2-7
D gene: NA
clone size: NA
V gene: TRBV11-2
CDR3 DNA: TGTGCCAGCACCACGCGGAGGGATCCCTCGGAGCAGTACTTC
CDR3 protein: CASTTRRDPSEQYF

J gene: TRBJ2-5
D gene: NA
clone size: NA
V gene: TRBV5-1
CDR3 DNA: TGCGCCAGCAGCTCTTCCGGCCTGACAGAAGAGACCCAGTACTTC
CDR3 protein: CASSSSGLTEETQYF

J gene: TRBJ1-2
D gene: TRBD1
clone size: once
V gene: TRBV28
CDR3 DNA: TGTGCCAGCACCCCTGGACAGGGAGGGTATGGCTACACCTTC
CDR3 protein: CASTPGQGGYGYTF

J gene: TRBJ2-5
D gene: NA
clone size: NA
V gene: TRBV3-1/TRBV3-2
CDR3 DNA: TGTGCCAGCAGCCAAGATGGTCTCCGTGGTACTGCCCAAGAGACCCAGTACTTC
CDR3 protein: CASSQDGLRGTAQETQYF

J gene: TRBJ1-4
D gene: TRBD1
clone size: NA
V gene: TRBV19
CDR3 DNA: TGTGCCAGTAGTGCCTTACAGGGGGCTAAGGAAAAACTGTTTTTT
CDR3 protein: CASSALQGAKEKLFF

J gene: TRBJ1-2
D gene: NA
clone size: NA
V gene: TRBV5-4
CDR3 DNA: TGTGCCAGCAGCCCGGAGGTGACACCGGGCTGGAATGGCTACACCTTC
CDR3 protein: CASSPEVTPGWNGYTF

J gene: TRBJ2-2
D gene: NA
clone size: NA
V gene: TRBV6-5
CDR3 DNA: TGTGCCAGCAGTTACCAGTTACCGCCCGGGGAGCTGTTTTTT
CDR3 protein: CASSYQLPPGELFF

J gene: TRBJ2-3
D gene: TRBD1
clone size: NA
V gene: TRBV28
CDR3 DNA: TGTGCCAGCAGTCGTCCCGGGACAGGGGGGTCTACAGATACGCAGTATTTT
CDR3 protein: CASSRPGTGGSTDTQYF

J gene: TRBJ1-3
D gene: TRBD1
clone size: NA
V gene: TRBV5-1
CDR3 DNA: TGCGCCAGCAGCCCTATGACAGGGAGTAACGGAAACACCATATATTTT
CDR3 protein: CASSPMTGSNGNTIYF

J gene: TRBJ1-5
D gene: NA
clone size: NA
V gene: TRBV28
CDR3 DNA: TGTGCCAGCAGTTCCATTAATCAGCCCCAGCATTTT
CDR3 protein: CASSSINQPQHF

J gene: TRBJ1-5
D gene: NA
clone size: once
V gene: TRBV5-5
CDR3 DNA: TGTGCCAGCAGCTTGGTTATAAATAATCAGCCCCAGCATTTT
CDR3 protein: CASSLVINNQPQHF

J gene: TRBJ2-4
D gene: TRBD1
clone size: few
V gene: TRBV11-2
CDR3 DNA: TGTGCCAGCAGCTTAGGGTCAGGGGGCGTCAACATTCAGTACTTC
CDR3 protein: CASSLGSGGVNIQYF

J gene: TRBJ2-7
D gene: TRBD2
clone size: once
V gene: TRBV3-1/TRBV3-2
CDR3 DNA: TGTGCCAGCAGCCTTCAGAGGAGCGGGGCCTACGAGCAGTACTTC
CDR3 protein: CASSLQRSGAYEQYF

J gene: TRBJ1-2
D gene: NA
clone size: NA
V gene: TRBV19
CDR3 DNA: TGTGCCAGTAGTGTCACCGGGACTAACTATGGCTACACCTTC
CDR3 protein: CASSVTGTNYGYTF

J gene: TRBJ2-1
D gene: TRBD2
clone size: NA
V gene: TRBV4-3
CDR3 DNA: TGCGCCAGCAGCCCCCGGAGCGGGAGAGCGGGGAATGAGCAGTTCTTC
CDR3 protein: CASSPRSGRAGNEQFF

J gene: TRBJ1-1
D gene: NA
clone size: NA
V gene: TRBV19
CDR3 DNA: TGTGCCAGTAGTATGGGCCAGAACACTGAAGCTTTCTTT
CDR3 protein: CASSMGQNTEAFF

J gene: TRBJ1-2
D gene: TRBD1
clone size: NA
V gene: TRBV6-5
CDR3 DNA: TGTGCCAGCATCGAAGGGCACAGGGGAAGTGGTGGCTACACCTTC
CDR3 protein: CASIEGHRGSGGYTF

J gene: TRBJ1-2
D gene: TRBD1
clone size: NA
V gene: TRBV27
CDR3 DNA: TGTGCCAGCAGTCCGAGCACAGGGGACGCTAACTATGGCTACACCTTC
CDR3 protein: CASSPSTGDANYGYTF

J gene: TRBJ2-1
D gene: NA
clone size: once
V gene: TRBV7-7
CDR3 DNA: TGTGCTAGCAGCTTTAGATACAGCTCCTACAATGAGCAGTTCTTC
CDR3 protein: CASSFRYSSYNEQFF

J gene: TRBJ1-2
D gene: NA
clone size: NA
V gene: TRBV28
CDR3 DNA: TGTGCCAGCAGTTTTGTGGCGGAGGGGTTCGGTGGCTACACCTTC
CDR3 protein: CASSFVAEGFGGYTF

J gene: TRBJ1-2
D gene: NA
clone size: NA
V gene: TRBV28
CDR3 DNA: TGTGCCGCAGAGGGAATCCGTGGCTACACCTTC
CDR3 protein: CAAEGIRGYTF

J gene: TRBJ2-7
D gene: TRBD1
clone size: NA
V gene: TRBV18
CDR3 DNA: TGTGCCAGCTCACCCGGGACAGGGATTGACTACGAGCAGTACTTC
CDR3 protein: CASSPGTGIDYEQYF

J gene: TRBJ2-3
D gene: TRBD2
clone size: NA
V gene: TRBV7-8
CDR3 DNA: TGTGCCAGCAGCTTAGCCGTACTAGCGGGGTACACAGATACGCAGTATTTT
CDR3 protein: CASSLAVLAGYTDTQYF

J gene: TRBJ2-1
D gene: NA
clone size: NA
V gene: TRBV12-3/TRBV12-4
CDR3 DNA: TGTGCCAGCGCGAGGGCAAATGAGCAGTTCTTC
CDR3 protein: CASARANEQFF